These 20 T cell receptor beta chains share one sample of origin, sequenced in a study of OX40 agonist ivuxolimab in advanced cancers. TCRdb's table, derived via immunoSEQ multiplex PCR, lists solely in-frame clones and lacks some. The table has about 60,000 clones, around 87% seen once. Source: CD4+ or CD8+ T cells sorted from blood, taken in a trial of the OX40 agonist ivuxolimab. These receptors originate from an adult with an advanced solid tumor such as melanoma, head and neck, liver or kidney cancer.

The V and J genes are TRBV7-2 and TRBJ2-5; perhaps D is TRBD1 or TRBD2 (5 bases each). The CDR3 spans 15 residues. V gave up 5 bases and J gave up 2 bases, with 15 bases separating them. Germline-derived CDR1 and CDR2 are SGHTA and FQGNSA. CDR3 in DNA: TGTGCCAGCAGCGTTCAAGGGGACCGTCAAGAGACCCAGTACTTC. This encodes CASSVQGDRQETQYF.

This clone has a single count. The genes are TRBV21-1 and TRBJ2-7; no check of the table's D call, TRBD2, against the DNA was made. TRBV21-1 is a listed pseudogene. The CDR3 is made up of 18 amino acids. CDR3 sequence: CASSKRAWREGYSYEQYF. The CDR3 DNA reads as TGTGCCAGCAGCAAACGGGCCTGGCGGGAGGGATACTCCTACGAGCAGTACTTC.

The chain carries TRBV6-1 and TRBJ1-2, with D unresolved. Germline V lookup: CDR1 MNHNS, CDR2 SASEGT. This CDR3 contains 11 residues. Trimming cost V 0 bases and J 5 bases, with 1 base left between them. The CDR3 region has the DNA TGTGCCAGCAGTGAAGCATATGGCTACACCTTC. It specifies CASSEAYGYTF.

The CDR3: CAWASGSTDTQYF. CDR3 in DNA: TGTGCCTGGGCTAGCGGTAGCACAGATACGCAGTATTTT. The chain employs TRBV30 and TRBJ2-3, with 7 bases lining up with TRBD2. The J segment lost 0 bases and the V segment lost 5 bases, leaving 2 bases of the junction unmatched. Germline assignment: CDR1 GTSNPN and CDR2 SVGIG (reference sequence). This CDR3 region has 13 residues.

The chain employs TRBV5-4 and TRBJ2-2; 10 bases line up with TRBD1. The CDR3 sequence is 17 residues long. CDR1 is SGHNT and CDR2 is YYREEE in the germline V gene (reference sequence). Trimming took 4 bases from V and 1 from J; bases not matched to a gene: 7. The CDR3 DNA reads as TGTGCCAGCAGCCGTATAGGACAGGGGGAGAACACCGGGGAGCTGTTTTTT. Amino acid sequence: CASSRIGQGENTGELFF.

V and J are TRBV15 and TRBJ1-5, with D unresolved. Germline-derived CDR1 and CDR2 are LNHNV and YYDKDF (reference sequence). The CDR3 is 15 residues long. The V and J ends lost 0 bases and 0 bases respectively, with 6 bases between them. CDR3 nucleotide sequence: TGTGCCACCAGCAGAGACAGGATTAGCAATCAGCCCCAGCATTTT. Its protein product is CATSRDRISNQPQHF.

This chain links TRBV19 with TRBJ2-3; D perhaps matches TRBD1 (6 bases). There are 14 residues in the CDR3. From germline, CDR1 is LNHDA and CDR2 SQIVND (reference sequence). Trimming stripped 8 bases from V and 6 bases from J, with 18 bases between. CDR3 in DNA: TGTGCCAGTCGGTCGACAGGTGTTGTGGATACGCAGTATTTT. Encoded protein: CASRSTGVVDTQYF.

This clone was seen a few times. CDR3 nucleotides: TGTGCCAGCAGTGAACAGGGCACCTATGGCTACACCTTC. It specifies CASSEQGTYGYTF. The V and J genes are TRBV2 and TRBJ1-2; a possible D gene is TRBD1 (5 bases). The CDR3 sequence is 13 residues long. From germline, CDR1 is SNHLY and CDR2 FYNNEI. With 2 bases removed from V and 4 bases from J, the gap between germline ends came to 8 bases.

The V and J genes are TRBV19 and TRBJ2-7, with unresolved D. Germline V gene lookup returns CDR1 LNHDA and CDR2 SQIVND (reference sequence). This CDR3 spans 13 amino acids. The V and J ends lost 4 bases and 0 bases respectively, with 7 bases between them. The CDR3 loop reads CASSKVRSYEQYF. The CDR3 DNA reads TGTGCCAGTAGTAAGGTCCGCTCCTACGAGCAGTACTTC.

The chain couples TRBV7-8 to TRBJ2-7; maybe TRBD2 (5 bases). Trimming cost V 3 bases and J 8 bases, with 11 bases left between them. CDR1 is SGHVS and CDR2 is FQNEAQ in the germline V gene. The CDR3 totals 12 residues. The CDR3 sequence is CASSLAEGKQYF. The CDR3 bases are TGTGCCAGCAGCTTGGCCGAGGGAAAGCAGTACTTC.

The CDR3 here is CASRGQGSYEQYF. The CDR3 nucleotides are TGTGCCAGCAGGGGACAGGGGTCGTACGAGCAGTACTTC. The chain joins TRBV6-1 to TRBJ2-7; 10 bases match TRBD1. Germline V gives CDR1 MNHNS, CDR2 SASEGT. V trimming: 6 bases; J trimming: 4 bases; junction bases outside the gene matches: 3. The CDR3 runs to 13 residues.

V usage is TRBV10-3 and J usage is TRBJ2-5; 7 bases agree with TRBD1. The CDR3 sequence is 13 residues long. Germline lookup yields CDR1 ENHRY and CDR2 SYGVKD. V was pared by 6 bases and J by 5 bases, with 6 bases of the junction left unmatched. This CDR3 reads CAISMTGMETQYF. The CDR3 region has the DNA TGTGCCATCAGCATGACAGGGATGGAGACCCAGTACTTC.

This chain connects TRBV5-1 to TRBJ2-5; D is possibly TRBD2 (6 bases). The ends were cut back, 5 bases at V and 3 bases at J, with 17 bases in the middle. This CDR3 region has 15 residues. Germline V CDR1 and CDR2: SGHRS, YFSETQ. The CDR3 sequence is CASSFLTGAEETQYF. CDR3 in DNA: TGCGCCAGCAGTTTTCTTACGGGAGCGGAAGAGACCCAGTACTTC.

The V call is TRBV28, the J call TRBJ2-6, with D hard to call. Looked up from germline, CDR1 is MDHEN and CDR2 is SYDVKM. This CDR3 comprises 15 residues. The germline V and J ends were trimmed by 7 bases and 0 bases, with 10 bases remaining between them. CDR3 loop: CASTTPASGANVLTF. In DNA, the CDR3 is TGTGCCAGCACCACCCCAGCCTCTGGGGCCAACGTCCTGACTTTC.

V gene TRBV28 combines with J gene TRBJ2-4; tentatively, D is TRBD2 (6 bases). This CDR3 spans 15 amino acids. Germline CDR1 MDHEN, CDR2 SYDVKM. Trimming cost V 6 bases and J 1 base, with 13 bases left between them. Here the CDR3 reads CASREGGVAKNIQYF. The CDR3 bases are TGTGCCAGCAGGGAGGGAGGAGTGGCCAAAAACATTCAGTACTTC.

The chain joins TRBV6-5 to TRBJ1-5; a possible D gene is TRBD1 (6 bases). V was clipped by 7 bases and J by 7 bases, with 17 bases between them. Germline V gives CDR1 MNHEY, CDR2 SVGAGI. The CDR3 consists of 14 residues. The CDR3 region has the DNA TGTGCCAGCACTCCTGTAGGGGGAGGACAGCCCCAGCATTTT. Translated: CASTPVGGGQPQHF.

The chain is built from TRBV5-1 and TRBJ2-2; 7 bases agree with TRBD2. Germline V gene lookup returns CDR1 SGHRS and CDR2 YFSETQ. The CDR3 sequence is 16 residues long. The junction had 6 bases not matched to a gene; V was cut back by 4 bases and J by 0 bases. This chain's CDR3 is CASSPGLNSNTGELFF. The CDR3 DNA is TGCGCCAGCAGCCCGGGACTAAATTCGAACACCGGGGAGCTGTTTTTT.

The rearrangement uses TRBV19 and TRBJ2-7; D not certain. V gave up 3 bases and J gave up 2 bases, with 8 bases separating them. This CDR3 is built from 13 residues. CDR1 and CDR2 from the germline V gene are LNHDA and SQIVND (reference sequence). In DNA form, the CDR3 reads TGTGCCAGTAGTATTAATACAGCCTACGAGCAGTACTTC. Encoded protein: CASSINTAYEQYF.

This rearrangement joins TRBV7-2 to TRBJ2-5; D remains ambiguous. Per germline, CDR1 SGHTA and CDR2 FQGNSA. Trimming stripped 4 bases from V and 1 base from J, with 10 bases between. The CDR3 sequence is 14 residues long. CDR3 DNA sequence: TGTGCCAGCAGCTCAGGACGGGCCCAAGAGACCCAGTACTTC. Its translation is CASSSGRAQETQYF.

The chain employs TRBV14 and TRBJ2-7, with D unresolved. In germline, CDR1 is SGHDN, CDR2 FVKESK. Trimming cost V 3 bases and J 6 bases, with 12 bases left between them. The CDR3 has 13 amino acids. This chain's CDR3 is CASSHATFGEQYF. The CDR3 bases are TGTGCCAGCAGCCATGCTACTTTCGGCGAGCAGTACTTC.